The T cell receptor (beta chain) under discussion was sequenced for a study of blood T cell repertoires in COVID-19. Trimming at V came to 5 bases and at J to 4 bases, leaving 7 bases not matched to a gene. From germline, CDR1 is MNHEY and CDR2 SVGAGI. The CDR3 totals 15 residues. Sequenced by immunoSEQ multiplex PCR; TCRdb stores in-frame clones only, minus some. The sample includes over 200,000 clones, around four fifths of them seen just once. This clone came up a few times. The clonotype originates from a woman aged 70-85 years with active or convalescent COVID-19. The rearrangement uses TRBV6-5 and TRBJ1-3, with TRBD1 identical over 8 bases. The material sequenced was peripheral blood. In DNA form, the CDR3 reads TGTGCCAGCAGTCAGGGGGCGCCGGGGGGAAACACCATATATTTT. Protein: CASSQGAPGGNTIYF.